Described below is a single TCR beta chain sequence and its context. The CDR3 has 14 residues. Germline CDR1 reads DFQATT; CDR2 reads SNEGSKA (reference sequence). The V end was cut by 4 bases, the J end by 7 bases, with 19 bases between. This sample was taken from a study of T cells in Graves' hyperthyroidism and ophthalmopathy. TCR beta CDR3 region amplification was performed from RNA transcripts. TCR CDR3 regions were first amplified by RT-PCR with HTBI primers. TCRdb re-derived calls from the multiplex PCR reads in MiXCR, one entry per CDR3 protein. Among hundreds of thousands of distinct CDR3 sequences listed, over 15% were seen once.

This sequence joins TRBV20-1 and TRBJ1-2; D is perhaps TRBD1 (6 bases). The sequence came from a woman under 30 with Graves' ophthalmopathy. Material: blood. CDR3 nucleotides: TGCAGTGCTAACCCAGGGACAACTCAGAGTGGCTACACCTTC. Translation: CSANPGTTQSGYTF.